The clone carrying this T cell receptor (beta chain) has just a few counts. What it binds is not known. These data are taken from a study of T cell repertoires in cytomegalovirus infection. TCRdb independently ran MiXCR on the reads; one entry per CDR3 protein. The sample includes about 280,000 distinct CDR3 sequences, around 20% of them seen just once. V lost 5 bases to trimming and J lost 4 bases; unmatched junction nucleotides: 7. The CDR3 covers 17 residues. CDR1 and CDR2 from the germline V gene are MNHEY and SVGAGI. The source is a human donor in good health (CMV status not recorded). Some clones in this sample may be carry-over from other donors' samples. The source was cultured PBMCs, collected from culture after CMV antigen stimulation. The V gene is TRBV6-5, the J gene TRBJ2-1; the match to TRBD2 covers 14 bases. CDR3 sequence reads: CASSKSGLAGGYNEQFF. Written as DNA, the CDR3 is TGTGCCAGCAGTAAAAGTGGACTAGCGGGAGGATACAATGAGCAGTTCTTC.